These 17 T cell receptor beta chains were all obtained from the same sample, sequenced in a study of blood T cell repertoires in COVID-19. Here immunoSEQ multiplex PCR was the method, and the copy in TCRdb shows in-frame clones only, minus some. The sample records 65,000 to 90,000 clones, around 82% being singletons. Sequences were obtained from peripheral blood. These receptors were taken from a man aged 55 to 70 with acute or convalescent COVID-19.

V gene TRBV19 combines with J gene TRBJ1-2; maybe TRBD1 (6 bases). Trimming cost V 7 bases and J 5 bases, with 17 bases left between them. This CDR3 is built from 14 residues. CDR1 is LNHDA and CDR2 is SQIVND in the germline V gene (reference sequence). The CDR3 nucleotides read TGTGCCAGTATTCAGACAGGAGGCGGGTATGGCTACACCTTC. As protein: CASIQTGGGYGYTF.

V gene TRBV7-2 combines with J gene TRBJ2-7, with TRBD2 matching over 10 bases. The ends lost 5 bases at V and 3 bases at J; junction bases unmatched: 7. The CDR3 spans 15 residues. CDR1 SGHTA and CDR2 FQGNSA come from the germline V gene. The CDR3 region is CASSPRLAGDYEQYF. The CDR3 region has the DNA TGTGCCAGCAGCCCTCGGCTAGCGGGGGACTACGAGCAGTACTTC.

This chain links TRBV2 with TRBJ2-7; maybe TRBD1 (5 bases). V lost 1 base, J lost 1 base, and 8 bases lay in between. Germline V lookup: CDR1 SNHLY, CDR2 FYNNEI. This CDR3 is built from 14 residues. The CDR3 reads CASSEGQGSYEQYF. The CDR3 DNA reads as TGTGCCAGCAGTGAAGGGCAGGGATCCTACGAGCAGTACTTC.

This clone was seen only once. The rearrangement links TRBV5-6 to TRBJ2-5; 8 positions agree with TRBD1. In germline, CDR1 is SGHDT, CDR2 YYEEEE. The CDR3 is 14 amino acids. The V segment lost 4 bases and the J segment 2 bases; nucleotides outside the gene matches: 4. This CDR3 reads CASSEDRVQETQYF. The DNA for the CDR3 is TGTGCCAGCAGCGAGGACAGGGTACAAGAGACCCAGTACTTC.

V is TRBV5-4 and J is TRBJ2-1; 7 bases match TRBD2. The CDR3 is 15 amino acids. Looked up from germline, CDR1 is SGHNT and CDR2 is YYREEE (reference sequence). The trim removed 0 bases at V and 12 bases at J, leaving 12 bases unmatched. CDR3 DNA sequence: TGTGCCAGCAGCTTGGAGTCTAGCGGTCAGAAATTGCAGTTCTTC. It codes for CASSLESSGQKLQFF.

DNA of the CDR3: TGTGCCAGTAGTAGGGGCAGGGATCAGCCCCAGCATTTT. Its protein product is CASSRGRDQPQHF. This chain connects TRBV19 to TRBJ1-5, with D perhaps matching TRBD1 (5 bases). The CDR3 loop spans 13 amino acids. CDR1 is LNHDA and CDR2 is SQIVND in the germline V gene (reference sequence). The V end lost 4 bases, the J end lost 5 bases, and 9 bases lay between the germline ends. The entire variable domain, with the rest obtained from reference TRBV19 and TRBJ1-5, is as follows: DGGITQSPKYLFRKEGQNVTLSCEQNLNHDAMYWYRQDPGQGLRLIYYSQIVNDFQKGDIAEGYSVSREKKESFPLTVTSAQKNPTAFYLCASSRGRDQPQHFGDGTRLSIL.

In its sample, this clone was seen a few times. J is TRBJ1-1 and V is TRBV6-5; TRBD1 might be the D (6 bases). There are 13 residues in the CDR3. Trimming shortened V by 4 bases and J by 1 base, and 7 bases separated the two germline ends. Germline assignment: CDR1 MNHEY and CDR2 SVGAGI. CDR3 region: CASSLQGNTEAFF. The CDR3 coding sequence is TGTGCCAGCAGTTTACAGGGGAACACTGAAGCTTTCTTT.

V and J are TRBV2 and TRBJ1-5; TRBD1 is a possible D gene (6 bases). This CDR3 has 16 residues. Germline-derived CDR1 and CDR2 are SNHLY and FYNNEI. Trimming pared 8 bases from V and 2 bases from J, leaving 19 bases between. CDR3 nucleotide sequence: TGTGCCAGCGCCTCGGACAGAACCGATGGCAATCAGCCCCAGCATTTT. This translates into CASASDRTDGNQPQHF.

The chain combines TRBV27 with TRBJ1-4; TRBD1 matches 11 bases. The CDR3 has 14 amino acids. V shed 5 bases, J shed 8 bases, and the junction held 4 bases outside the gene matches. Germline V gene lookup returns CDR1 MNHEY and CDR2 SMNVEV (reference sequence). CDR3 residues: CASSPWTGGEKLFF. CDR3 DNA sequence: TGTGCCAGCAGTCCCTGGACAGGGGGCGAAAAACTGTTTTTT.

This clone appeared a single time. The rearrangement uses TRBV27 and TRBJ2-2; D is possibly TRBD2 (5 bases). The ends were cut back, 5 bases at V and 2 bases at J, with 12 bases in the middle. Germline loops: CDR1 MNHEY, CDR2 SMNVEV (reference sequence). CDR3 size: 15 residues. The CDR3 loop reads CASSPAEVNTGELFF. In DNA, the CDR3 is TGTGCCAGCAGTCCCGCGGAGGTTAACACCGGGGAGCTGTTTTTT.

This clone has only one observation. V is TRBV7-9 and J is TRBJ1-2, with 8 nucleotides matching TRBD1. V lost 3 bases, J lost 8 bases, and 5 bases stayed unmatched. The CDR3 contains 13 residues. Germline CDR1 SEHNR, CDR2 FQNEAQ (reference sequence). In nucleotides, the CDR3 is TGTGCCAGCAGCTTGCCCAGGGGGCAAGGCTACACCTTC. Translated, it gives CASSLPRGQGYTF.

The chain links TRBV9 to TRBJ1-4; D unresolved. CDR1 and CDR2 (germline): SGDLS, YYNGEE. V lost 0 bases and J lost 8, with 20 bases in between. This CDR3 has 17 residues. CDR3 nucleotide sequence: TGTGCCAGCAGCGTAGCCGACGTGGGCTTCCAGGCCGAAAAACTGTTTTTT. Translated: CASSVADVGFQAEKLFF.

The CDR3 protein is CASSQDLAGGKLDTQYF. The DNA of the CDR3 is TGCGCCAGCAGCCAAGATTTGGCGGGGGGGAAGTTAGATACGCAGTATTTT. This chain links TRBV4-3 with TRBJ2-3; 9 nucleotides match TRBD2. Germline V gene lookup returns CDR1 LGHNA and CDR2 YSLEER. Trimming took 0 bases from V and 5 from J; bases not matched to a gene: 9. CDR3 size: 17 residues.

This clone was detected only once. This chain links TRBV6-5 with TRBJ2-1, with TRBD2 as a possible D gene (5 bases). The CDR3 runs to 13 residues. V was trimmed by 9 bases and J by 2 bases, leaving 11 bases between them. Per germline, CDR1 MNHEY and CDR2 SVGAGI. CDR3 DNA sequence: TGTGCCAGTTGGAGGCCCACCTACAATGAGCAGTTCTTC. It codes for CASWRPTYNEQFF.

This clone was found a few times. CDR3 in amino acids: CASSQDRAYGYTF. CDR3 nucleotide sequence: TGTGCCAGCAGTCAGGACAGGGCCTATGGCTACACCTTC. The chain has TRBV12-3 or TRBV12-4 and TRBJ1-2; 8 nucleotides match TRBD1. The CDR3 consists of 13 residues. V shed 5 bases, J shed 4 bases, and the junction held 3 bases outside the gene matches.

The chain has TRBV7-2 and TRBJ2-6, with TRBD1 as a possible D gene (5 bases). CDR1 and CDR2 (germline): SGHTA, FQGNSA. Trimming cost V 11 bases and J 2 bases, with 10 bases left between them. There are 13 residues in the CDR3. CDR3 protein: CASQGAGANVLTF. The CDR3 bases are TGTGCCTCCCAGGGCGCTGGGGCCAACGTCCTGACTTTC.

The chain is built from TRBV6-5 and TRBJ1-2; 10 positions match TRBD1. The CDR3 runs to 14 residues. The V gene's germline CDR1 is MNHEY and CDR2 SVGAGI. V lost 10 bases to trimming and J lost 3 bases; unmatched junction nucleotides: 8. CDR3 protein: CATVRQGADYGYTF. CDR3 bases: TGTGCCACAGTTCGACAGGGGGCGGACTATGGCTACACCTTC.